This T cell receptor (beta chain) was obtained from a study of blood T cell repertoires in COVID-19. Overall study: The study drew acute and convalescent COVID-19 samples from the United States, Italy and Spain. Sample material is recorded as cDNA or gDNA derived from T cells, B-cell-depleted T cells, or PBMCs.

Deletions cut 0 bases from V and 2 bases from J, with 14 bases between. This CDR3 comprises 16 residues. Germline V gene lookup returns CDR1 MNHNS and CDR2 SASEGT. Original processing notes: Using reference gene primer amplification, nucleated cell counts were estimated. The method was immunoSEQ multiplex PCR; TCRdb's version includes in-frame clones alone and lacks a portion of them. V and J calls and clone size are as listed in that table; D and trimming were resolved from the DNA. The sample includes a few hundred thousand clones, around 90% of them seen just once. The specimen sequenced was peripheral blood. V gene TRBV6-1 combines with J gene TRBJ2-7; possible D gene TRBD1, 5 bases. This clonotype was obtained from a man in his 60s with acute or convalescent COVID-19. CDR3 nucleotide sequence: TGTGCCAGCAGTGAAGCATCGGCCTGGGGCCCCTACGAGCAGTACTTC. Its translation: CASSEASAWGPYEQYF.